The clone carrying this T cell receptor beta chain was recorded once. Deletions cut 5 bases from V and 9 bases from J, with 17 bases between. Germline assignment: CDR1 MNHEY and CDR2 SMNVEV (reference sequence). This CDR3 has 14 residues. This entry comes from a study of T cell changes during pregnancy in multiple sclerosis. Data came from immunoSEQ multiplex PCR; TCRdb stores just in-frame clones and leaves some out. The sample lists some 130,000 clones, about 95% occurring once. Sequences were derived from peripheral blood, sampled after pregnancy. V gene TRBV27 combines with J gene TRBJ1-5; a weak D match, TRBD1 (5 bases). This sequence originates from a female donor with multiple sclerosis, enrolled in a pregnancy study. The CDR3 reads CASSTGGGGTPQHF. CDR3 sequence (DNA): TGTGCCAGCAGTACCGGCGGCGGAGGGACGCCCCAGCATTTT.